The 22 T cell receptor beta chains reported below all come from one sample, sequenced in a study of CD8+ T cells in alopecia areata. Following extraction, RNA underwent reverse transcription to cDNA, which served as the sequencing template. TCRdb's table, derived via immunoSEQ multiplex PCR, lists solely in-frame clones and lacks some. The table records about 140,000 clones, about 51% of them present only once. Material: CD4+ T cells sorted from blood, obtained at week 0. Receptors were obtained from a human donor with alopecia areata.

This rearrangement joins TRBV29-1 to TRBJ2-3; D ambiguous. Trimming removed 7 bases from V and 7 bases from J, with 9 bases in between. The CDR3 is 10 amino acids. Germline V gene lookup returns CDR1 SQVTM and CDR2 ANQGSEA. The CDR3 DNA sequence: TGCAGCGCAAACCTCCATACGCAGTATTTT. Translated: CSANLHTQYF.

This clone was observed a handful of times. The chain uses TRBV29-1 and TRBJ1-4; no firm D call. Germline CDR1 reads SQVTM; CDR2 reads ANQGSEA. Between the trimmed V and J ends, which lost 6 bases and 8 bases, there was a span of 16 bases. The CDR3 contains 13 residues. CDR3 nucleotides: TGCAGCGTCAGCTCTGGGATAGGGGAAAAACTGTTTTTT. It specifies CSVSSGIGEKLFF.

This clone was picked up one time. Here the CDR3 DNA reads TGCGCCAGCAGCTACGGGGCCGGAGCGGGCACTGAAGCTTTCTTT. Protein: CASSYGAGAGTEAFF. The genes are TRBV5-1 and TRBJ1-1; D may be TRBD1 (5 bases). V shed 3 bases and J shed 4 bases, with 16 bases lying between them. CDR1 SGHRS and CDR2 YFSETQ come from the germline V gene. The CDR3 has 15 amino acids.

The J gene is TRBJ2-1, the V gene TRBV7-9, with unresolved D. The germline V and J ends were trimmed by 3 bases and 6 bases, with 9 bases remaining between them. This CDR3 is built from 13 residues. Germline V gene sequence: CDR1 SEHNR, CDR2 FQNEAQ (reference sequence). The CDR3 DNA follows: TGTGCCAGCAGCTTCAGTTCGGGCAATGAGCAGTTCTTC. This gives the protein CASSFSSGNEQFF.

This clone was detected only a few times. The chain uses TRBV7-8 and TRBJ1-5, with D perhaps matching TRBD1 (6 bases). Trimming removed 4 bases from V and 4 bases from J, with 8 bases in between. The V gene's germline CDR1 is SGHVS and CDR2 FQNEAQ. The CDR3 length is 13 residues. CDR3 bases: TGTGCCAGCAGCTCCGACAGGAATCAGCCCCAGCATTTT. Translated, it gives CASSSDRNQPQHF. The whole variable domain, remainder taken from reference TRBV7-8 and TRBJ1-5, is GAGVSQSPRYKVAKRGQDVALRCDPISGHVSLFWYQQALGQGPEFLTYFQNEAQLDKSGLPSDRFFAERPEGSVSTLKIQRTQQEDSAVYLCASSSDRNQPQHFGDGTRLSIL.

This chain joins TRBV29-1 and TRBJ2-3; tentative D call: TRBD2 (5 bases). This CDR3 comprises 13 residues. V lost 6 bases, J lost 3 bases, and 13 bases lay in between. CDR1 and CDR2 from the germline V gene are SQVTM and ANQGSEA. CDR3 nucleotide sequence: TGCAGCGTAGCGAGGGCCAGGACAGATACGCAGTATTTT. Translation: CSVARARTDTQYF.

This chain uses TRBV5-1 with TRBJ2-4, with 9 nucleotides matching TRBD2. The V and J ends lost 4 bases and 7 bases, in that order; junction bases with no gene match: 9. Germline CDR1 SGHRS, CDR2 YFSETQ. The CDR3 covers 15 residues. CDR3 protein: CASSKQAGGENIQYF. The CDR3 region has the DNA TGCGCCAGCAGCAAACAAGCGGGAGGCGAGAACATTCAGTACTTC.

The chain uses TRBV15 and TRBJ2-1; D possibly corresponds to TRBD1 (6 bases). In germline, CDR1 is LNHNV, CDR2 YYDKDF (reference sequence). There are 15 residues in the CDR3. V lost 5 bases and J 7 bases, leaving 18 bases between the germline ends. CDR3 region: CATSDRQARGNEQFF. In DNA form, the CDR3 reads TGTGCCACCAGCGATCGACAGGCAAGGGGGAATGAGCAGTTCTTC.

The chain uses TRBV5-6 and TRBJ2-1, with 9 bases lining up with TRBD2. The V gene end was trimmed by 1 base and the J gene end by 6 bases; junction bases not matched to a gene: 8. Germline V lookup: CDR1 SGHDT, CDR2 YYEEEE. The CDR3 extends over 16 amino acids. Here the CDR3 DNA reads TGTGCCAGCAGCTTGCGGTCGTTAGCGGGAGTCAATGAGCAGTTCTTC. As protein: CASSLRSLAGVNEQFF.

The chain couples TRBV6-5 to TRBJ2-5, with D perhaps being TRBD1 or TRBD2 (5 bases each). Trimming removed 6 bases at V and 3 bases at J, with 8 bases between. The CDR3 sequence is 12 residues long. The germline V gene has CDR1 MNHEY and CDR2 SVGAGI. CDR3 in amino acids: CASSRGEETQYF. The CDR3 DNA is TGTGCCAGCAGCCGAGGGGAAGAGACCCAGTACTTC.

The CDR3 bases are TGCGCCAGCAGCCAAGACCCCCAGGGGAGCGGGAGGCCACGCGAGACCCAGTACTTC. Translation: CASSQDPQGSGRPRETQYF. The J gene is TRBJ2-5, the V gene TRBV4-1; 9 nucleotides line up with TRBD2. The CDR3 has 19 residues. From germline, CDR1 is MGHRA and CDR2 YSYEKL. With 0 bases clipped from V and 5 bases from J, the junction kept 16 bases outside the gene matches.

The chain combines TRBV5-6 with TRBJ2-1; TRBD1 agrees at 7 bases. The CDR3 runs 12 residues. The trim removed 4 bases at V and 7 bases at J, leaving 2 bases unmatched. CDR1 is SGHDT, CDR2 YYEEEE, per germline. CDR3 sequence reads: CASSRTGNEQFF. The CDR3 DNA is TGTGCCAGCAGCCGGACAGGTAATGAGCAGTTCTTC. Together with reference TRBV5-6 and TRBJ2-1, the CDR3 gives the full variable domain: DAGVTQSPTHLIKTRGQQVTLRCSPKSGHDTVSWYQQALGQGPQFIFQYYEEEERQRGNFPDRFSGHQFPNYSSELNVNALLLGDSALYLCASSRTGNEQFFGPGTRLTVL.

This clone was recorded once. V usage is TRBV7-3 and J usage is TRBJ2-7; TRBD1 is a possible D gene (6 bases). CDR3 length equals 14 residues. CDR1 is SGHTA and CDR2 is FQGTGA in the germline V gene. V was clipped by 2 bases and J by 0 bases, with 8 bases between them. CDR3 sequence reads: CASSLLDSSYEQYF. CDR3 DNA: TGTGCCAGCAGCTTACTGGACAGCTCCTACGAGCAGTACTTC.

CDR3 protein: CASSARDRPFF. The CDR3 DNA sequence: TGTGCCAGCAGTGCCCGGGACCGGCCGTTCTTC. The rearrangement links TRBV2 to TRBJ2-1, with D perhaps given as TRBD1 or TRBD2 (5 bases each). This CDR3 region has 11 residues. CDR1 and CDR2 (germline): SNHLY, FYNNEI. Trimming took off 4 bases at V and 15 bases at J, with 13 bases between the two ends.

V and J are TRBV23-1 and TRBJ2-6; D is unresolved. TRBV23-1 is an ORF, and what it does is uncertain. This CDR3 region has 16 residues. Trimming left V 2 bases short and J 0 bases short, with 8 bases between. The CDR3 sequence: CASSQNGVSGANVLTF. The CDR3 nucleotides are TGCGCCAGCAGTCAAAATGGGGTCTCTGGGGCCAACGTCCTGACTTTC.

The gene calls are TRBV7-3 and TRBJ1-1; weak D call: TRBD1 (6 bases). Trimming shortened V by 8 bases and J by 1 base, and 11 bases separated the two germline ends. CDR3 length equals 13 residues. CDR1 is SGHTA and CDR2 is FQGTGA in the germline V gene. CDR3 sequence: CASSRGANTEAFF. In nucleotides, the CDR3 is TGTGCCAGCTCCCGGGGGGCGAACACTGAAGCTTTCTTT.

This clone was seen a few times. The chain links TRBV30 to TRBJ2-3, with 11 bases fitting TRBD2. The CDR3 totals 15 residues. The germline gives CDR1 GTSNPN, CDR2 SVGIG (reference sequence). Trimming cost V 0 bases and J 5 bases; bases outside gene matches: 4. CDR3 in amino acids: CAWSVLAGVVDTQYF. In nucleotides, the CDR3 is TGTGCCTGGAGTGTACTAGCGGGAGTAGTAGATACGCAGTATTTT.

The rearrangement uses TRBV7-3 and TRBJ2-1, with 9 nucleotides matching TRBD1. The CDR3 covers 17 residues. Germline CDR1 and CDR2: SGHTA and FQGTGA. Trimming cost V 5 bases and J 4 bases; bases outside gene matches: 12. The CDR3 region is CASSATTGTGIYNEQFF. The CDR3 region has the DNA TGTGCCAGCAGCGCTACGACCGGGACAGGGATATACAATGAGCAGTTCTTC.

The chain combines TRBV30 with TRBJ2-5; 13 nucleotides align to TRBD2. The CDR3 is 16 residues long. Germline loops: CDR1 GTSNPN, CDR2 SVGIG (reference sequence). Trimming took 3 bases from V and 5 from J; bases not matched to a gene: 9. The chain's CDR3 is CAWSFRTSGSRETQYF. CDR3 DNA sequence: TGTGCCTGGAGCTTCAGGACTAGCGGGAGTCGGGAGACCCAGTACTTC. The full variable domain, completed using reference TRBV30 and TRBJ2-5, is SQTIHQWPATLVQPVGSPLSLECTVEGTSNPNLYWYRQAAGRGLQLLFYSVGIGQISSEVPQNLSASRPQDRQFILSSKKLLLSDSGFYLCAWSFRTSGSRETQYFGPGTRLLVL.

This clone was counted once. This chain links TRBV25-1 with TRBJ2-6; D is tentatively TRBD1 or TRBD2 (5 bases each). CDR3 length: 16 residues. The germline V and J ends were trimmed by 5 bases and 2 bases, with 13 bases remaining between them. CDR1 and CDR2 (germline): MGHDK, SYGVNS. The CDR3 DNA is TGTGCCAGCAGTCCCGGATTGGGACCTGGGGCCAACGTCCTGACTTTC. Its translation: CASSPGLGPGANVLTF.

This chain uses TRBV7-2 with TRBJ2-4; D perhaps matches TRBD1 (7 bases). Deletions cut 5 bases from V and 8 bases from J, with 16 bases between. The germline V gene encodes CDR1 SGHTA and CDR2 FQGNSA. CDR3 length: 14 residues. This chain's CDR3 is CASSTAGGSDIQYF. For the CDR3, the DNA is TGTGCCAGCAGCACAGCAGGGGGGTCGGACATTCAGTACTTC.

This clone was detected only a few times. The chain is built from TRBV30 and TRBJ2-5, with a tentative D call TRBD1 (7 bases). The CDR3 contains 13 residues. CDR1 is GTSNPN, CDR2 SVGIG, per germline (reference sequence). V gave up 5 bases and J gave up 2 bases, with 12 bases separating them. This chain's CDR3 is CAWAGQPQETQYF. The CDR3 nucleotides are TGTGCCTGGGCGGGACAGCCTCAAGAGACCCAGTACTTC.